Shown below are 20 T cell receptor beta chains from a single sample sequenced in a study of blood T cell repertoires in COVID-19. Assay used: immunoSEQ multiplex PCR; TCRdb lists only in-frame clones, some missing. The data contain approximately 260,000 clones, 85% to 90% of them singletons. Sequenced: peripheral blood. The receptor set was obtained from a middle-aged woman who had recovered from COVID-19.

This clone was picked up one time. This chain connects TRBV19 to TRBJ1-5; TRBD1 matches 8 bases. The CDR3 consists of 14 residues. With 5 bases clipped from V and 6 bases from J, the junction kept 6 bases outside the gene matches. The V gene's germline CDR1 is LNHDA and CDR2 SQIVND (reference sequence). CDR3 nucleotides: TGTGCCAGTAGTCATCAGGGGGCGGGTCAGCCCCAGCATTTT. This codes for CASSHQGAGQPQHF.

This chain uses TRBV7-2 with TRBJ2-3, with 9 bases that match TRBD2. Germline values: CDR1 SGHTA, CDR2 FQGNSA. This CDR3 comprises 16 residues. V lost 5 bases to trimming and J lost 0 bases; unmatched junction nucleotides: 6. The CDR3 reads CASSPLAGISTDTQYF. The CDR3 bases are TGTGCCAGCAGCCCTCTAGCGGGGATAAGCACAGATACGCAGTATTTT.

This chain joins TRBV29-1 and TRBJ2-3; D is ambiguous. Germline CDR1 SQVTM, CDR2 ANQGSEA. V was shortened by 5 bases and J by 4 bases, with 13 bases between the two germline ends. The CDR3 is made up of 13 amino acids. The DNA of the CDR3 is TGCAGCGTTTCCGTGACTTCCTCAGATACGCAGTATTTT. Its translation is CSVSVTSSDTQYF.

V is TRBV30 and J is TRBJ2-2, with D maybe TRBD2 (5 bases). CDR1 and CDR2 from the germline V gene are GTSNPN and SVGIG (reference sequence). CDR3 length: 17 residues. V was cut by 2 bases and J by 0 bases, with 16 bases left in between. This CDR3 is CAWSRWRVRSNTGELFF. The CDR3 DNA sequence: TGTGCCTGGAGTAGGTGGCGGGTCCGGTCGAACACCGGGGAGCTGTTTTTT.

J is TRBJ2-5 and V is TRBV7-9; D gene ambiguous. In germline, CDR1 is SEHNR, CDR2 FQNEAQ (reference sequence). Trimming removed 0 bases at V and 2 bases at J, with 7 bases between. This CDR3 contains 14 residues. The CDR3 loop reads CASSLAGAQETQYF. CDR3 bases: TGTGCCAGCAGCTTAGCAGGAGCGCAAGAGACCCAGTACTTC. The full variable domain, with the rest looked up from reference TRBV7-9 and TRBJ2-5, is DTGVSQNPRHKITKRGQNVTFRCDPISEHNRLYWYRQTLGQGPEFLTYFQNEAQLEKSRLLSDRFSAERPKGSFSTLEIQRTEQGDSAMYLCASSLAGAQETQYFGPGTRLLVL.

The V call is TRBV7-9, the J call TRBJ2-5; possible D gene TRBD2, 5 bases. The CDR3 contains 14 residues. CDR1 is SEHNR and CDR2 is FQNEAQ in the germline V gene (reference sequence). The V end was cut by 5 bases, the J end by 0 bases, with 10 bases between. The CDR3 protein is CASSADSDQETQYF. DNA for the CDR3: TGTGCCAGCAGCGCGGACTCCGACCAAGAGACCCAGTACTTC. The whole variable domain, remainder taken from reference TRBV7-9 and TRBJ2-5, is DTGVSQNPRHKITKRGQNVTFRCDPISEHNRLYWYRQTLGQGPEFLTYFQNEAQLEKSRLLSDRFSAERPKGSFSTLEIQRTEQGDSAMYLCASSADSDQETQYFGPGTRLLVL.

The chain combines TRBV6-5 with TRBJ2-2, with D possibly matching TRBD1 (6 bases). Germline lookup yields CDR1 MNHEY and CDR2 SVGAGI. The germline V and J ends were trimmed by 4 bases and 4 bases, with 13 bases remaining between them. The CDR3 spans 15 residues. The CDR3, as DNA: TGTGCCAGCAGTTCCCCCAGGGGATCCACCGGGGAGCTGTTTTTT. Its protein product is CASSSPRGSTGELFF.

This chain uses TRBV10-3 with TRBJ2-7; 7 positions agree with TRBD1. V was pared by 5 bases and J by 3 bases, with 7 bases of the junction left unmatched. Germline V gene lookup returns CDR1 ENHRY and CDR2 SYGVKD. The CDR3 runs to 14 residues. The CDR3 here is CAISKTGDHYEQYF. The CDR3 DNA sequence: TGTGCCATCAGTAAAACAGGGGACCACTACGAGCAGTACTTC.

This chain uses TRBV5-1 with TRBJ2-5; TRBD2 agrees at 12 bases. Germline loops: CDR1 SGHRS, CDR2 YFSETQ. The ends lost 4 bases at V and 2 bases at J; junction bases unmatched: 3. This CDR3 region has 15 residues. CDR3 sequence: CASSELAGGQETQYF. The CDR3 region has the DNA TGCGCCAGCAGCGAGCTAGCGGGGGGGCAAGAGACCCAGTACTTC.

CDR3 coding DNA: TGTGCCTGGAATGACAACGGGAGTGACAAACTGTTTTTT. This encodes CAWNDNGSDKLFF. The chain has TRBV30 and TRBJ1-4; D gene uncertain. Trimming removed 4 bases at V and 11 bases at J, with 17 bases between. CDR3 size: 13 residues. CDR1 GTSNPN and CDR2 SVGIG come from the germline V gene (reference sequence).

This clone was detected only a few times. V gene TRBV27 combines with J gene TRBJ2-5; possibly TRBD1 for D (6 bases). V shed 6 bases and J shed 4 bases, with 18 bases lying between them. The CDR3 totals 15 residues. Germline V gene data show CDR1 as MNHEY and CDR2 as SMNVEV (reference sequence). CDR3 amino acids: CASSPGVSDPETQYF. CDR3 sequence (DNA): TGTGCCAGCAGCCCAGGGGTGAGCGATCCAGAGACCCAGTACTTC.

The V call is TRBV9, the J call TRBJ2-7; D is possibly TRBD1 (5 bases). The germline V and J ends were trimmed by 2 bases and 3 bases, with 12 bases remaining between them. The CDR3 loop spans 14 amino acids. Germline V CDR1 and CDR2: SGDLS, YYNGEE. The CDR3 spells CASSVGQGHYEQYF. In DNA form, the CDR3 reads TGTGCCAGCAGCGTTGGTCAGGGTCACTACGAGCAGTACTTC.

The chain links TRBV18 to TRBJ2-3; 7 bases are a match to TRBD1. The CDR3 has 16 residues. The junction had 7 bases not matched to a gene; V was cut back by 2 bases and J by 2 bases. Germline V lookup: CDR1 KGHSH, CDR2 LQKENI. CDR3 protein: CASSPGTGTATDTQYF. CDR3 nucleotide sequence: TGTGCCAGCTCACCAGGTACAGGGACAGCCACAGATACGCAGTATTTT.

This chain links TRBV10-2 with TRBJ2-2; the match to TRBD2 covers 9 bases. V trimming: 0 bases; J trimming: 6 bases; junction bases outside the gene matches: 14. The germline V gene encodes CDR1 WSHSY and CDR2 SAAADI. CDR3 length: 19 residues. The CDR3, as DNA: TGCGCCAGCAGTGAGTCGACCCGCCGTCTAGCGGGATTCCCCGGGGAGCTGTTTTTT. The encoded protein is CASSESTRRLAGFPGELFF.

The CDR3, as DNA: TGTGCCAGCAGTTTATTCGGACTAGCGGGGGGAACCTCAATTACGCAGTATTTT. It translates to CASSLFGLAGGTSITQYF. J is TRBJ2-3 and V is TRBV28, with TRBD2 matching over 14 bases. Germline V gene lookup returns CDR1 MDHEN and CDR2 SYDVKM. The CDR3 spans 18 residues. Germline trimming cut 1 base from V and 8 bases from J; bases unmatched to any gene: 11. Full variable domain (rest looked up from reference TRBV28 and TRBJ2-3): DVKVTQSSRYLVKRTGEKVFLECVQDMDHENMFWYRQDPGLGLRLIYFSYDVKMKEKGDIPEGYSVSREKKERFSLILESASTNQTSMYLCASSLFGLAGGTSITQYFGPGTRLTVL.

The V and J genes are TRBV3-1 (or the pseudogene TRBV3-2) and TRBJ1-1, with D uncertain. Germline V gene lookup returns CDR1 LGHDT and CDR2 YNNKEL (reference sequence). V was pared by 0 bases and J by 1 base, with 6 bases between. The CDR3 spans 14 residues. The CDR3 spells CASSQEIENTEAFF. DNA of the CDR3: TGTGCCAGCAGCCAAGAGATAGAGAACACTGAAGCTTTCTTT.

This clone was seen only once. CDR3 coding DNA: TGTGCCAGCAGCTTATGGAGAAGACCCTACGAGCAGTACTTC. It is translated as CASSLWRRPYEQYF. The V and J genes are TRBV11-2 and TRBJ2-7; D remains unclear. Germline CDR1 reads SGHAT; CDR2 reads FQNNGV. Trimming pared 2 bases from V and 2 bases from J, leaving 10 bases between. This CDR3 is 14 amino acids long.

The chain has TRBV25-1 and TRBJ1-5; 12 positions match TRBD1. Trimming at V came to 6 bases and at J to 3 bases, leaving 0 bases not matched to a gene. This CDR3 contains 14 residues. Per germline, CDR1 MGHDK and CDR2 SYGVNS. CDR3 sequence: CASRGQGANQPQHF. The CDR3 DNA sequence: TGTGCCAGCAGGGGACAGGGGGCCAATCAGCCCCAGCATTTT.

V gene TRBV3-1 (or the pseudogene TRBV3-2) combines with J gene TRBJ2-7, with D possibly being TRBD2 (6 bases). The CDR3 is made up of 16 amino acids. The germline V gene encodes CDR1 LGHDT and CDR2 YNNKEL (reference sequence). V was cut by 3 bases and J by 0 bases, with 15 bases left in between. CDR3 DNA: TGTGCCAGCAGCCAGGTTAGCGGCCCTAGCTCCTACGAGCAGTACGTC. Translation: CASSQVSGPSSYEQYV.

The chain employs TRBV7-6 and TRBJ2-4; D is unclear. The CDR3 totals 15 residues. Germline assignment: CDR1 SGHVS and CDR2 FNYEAQ. Deletions cut 3 bases from V and 0 bases from J, with 9 bases between. The CDR3 coding sequence is TGTGCCAGCAGCTTGGGCAGCCAAGCCAAAAACATTCAGTACTTC. Translating gives CASSLGSQAKNIQYF. Filled out from reference TRBV7-6 and TRBJ2-4, the complete variable domain reads GAGVSQSPRYKVTKRGQDVALRCDPISGHVSLYWYRQALGQGPEFLTYFNYEAQQDKSGLPNDRFSAERPEGSISTLTIQRTEQRDSAMYRCASSLGSQAKNIQYFGAGTRLSVL.